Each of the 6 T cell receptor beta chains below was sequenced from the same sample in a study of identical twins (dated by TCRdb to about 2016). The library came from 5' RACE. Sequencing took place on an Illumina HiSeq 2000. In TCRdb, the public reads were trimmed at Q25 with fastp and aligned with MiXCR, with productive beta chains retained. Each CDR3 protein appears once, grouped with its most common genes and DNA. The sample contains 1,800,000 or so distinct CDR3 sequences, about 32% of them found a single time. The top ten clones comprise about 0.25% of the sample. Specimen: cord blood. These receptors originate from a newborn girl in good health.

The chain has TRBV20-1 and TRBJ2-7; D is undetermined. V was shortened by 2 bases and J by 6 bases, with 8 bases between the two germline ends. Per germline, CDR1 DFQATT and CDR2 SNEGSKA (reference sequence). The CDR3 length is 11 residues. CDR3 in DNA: TGCAGTGCTAGAAAGTCGGGCGAGCAGTACTTC. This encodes CSARKSGEQYF.

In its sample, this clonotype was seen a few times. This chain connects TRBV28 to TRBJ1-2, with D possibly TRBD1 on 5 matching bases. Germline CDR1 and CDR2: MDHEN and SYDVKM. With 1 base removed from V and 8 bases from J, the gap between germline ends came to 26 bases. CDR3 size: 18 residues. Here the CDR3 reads CASSLSGLGQMGIVGYTF. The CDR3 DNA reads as TGTGCCAGCAGTTTATCCGGTTTGGGGCAGATGGGAATTGTGGGCTACACCTTC.

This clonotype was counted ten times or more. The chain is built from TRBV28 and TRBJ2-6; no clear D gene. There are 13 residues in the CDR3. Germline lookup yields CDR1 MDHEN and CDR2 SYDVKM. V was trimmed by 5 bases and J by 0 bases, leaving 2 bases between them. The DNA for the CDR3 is TGTGCCAGCAGTGACTCTGGGGCCAACGTCCTGACTTTC. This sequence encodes CASSDSGANVLTF.

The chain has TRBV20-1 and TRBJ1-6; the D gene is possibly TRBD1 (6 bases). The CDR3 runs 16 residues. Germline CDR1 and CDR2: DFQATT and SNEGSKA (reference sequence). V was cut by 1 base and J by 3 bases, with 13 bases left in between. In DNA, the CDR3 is TGCAGTGCTAGAGGTTCGGGGGGCCTCTATAATTCACCCCTCCACTTT. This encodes CSARGSGGLYNSPLHF.

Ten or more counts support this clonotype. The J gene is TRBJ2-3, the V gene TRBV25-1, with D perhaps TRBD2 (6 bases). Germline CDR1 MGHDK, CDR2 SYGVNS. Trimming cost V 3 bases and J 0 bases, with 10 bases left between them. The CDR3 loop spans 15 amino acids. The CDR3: CASSDPGTSTDTQYF. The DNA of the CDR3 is TGTGCCAGCAGTGACCCCGGGACTAGCACAGATACGCAGTATTTT.

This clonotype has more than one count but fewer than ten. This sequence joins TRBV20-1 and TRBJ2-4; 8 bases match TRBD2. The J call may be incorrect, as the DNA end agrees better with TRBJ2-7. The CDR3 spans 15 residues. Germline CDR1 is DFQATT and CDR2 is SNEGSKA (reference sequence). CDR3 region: CSARAWREVSHEQYF. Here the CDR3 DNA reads TGCAGTGCTAGAGCCTGGCGGGAGGTATCCCACGAGCAGTACTTC.